The clone carrying this T cell receptor (beta chain) showed up just once. Its antigen is not known. The primer mix had 60 Vbeta and 13 Jbeta primers. Authors' processing steps: In a later analysis, of 79 million or so unique beta chains, roughly 9.9 million appeared in at least two donors. Sequencing was performed with immunoSEQ multiplex PCR; in TCRdb, only in-frame clones are kept and a portion is missing. That table supplies the V and J calls and clone size; D and trimming were determined from the DNA. Seen here are around 200,000 clones, 79% observed once, and the top ten hold roughly 4.5%. The data are from a study of cytomegalovirus exposure and HLA in healthy donors. Whole-study findings and limits: Under 20,000 TCR beta sequences were associated with HLA alleles at 0.05 false discovery rate in a later analysis.

J gave up 4 bases and V 4 bases, and 18 bases lay outside the gene matches. Per germline, CDR1 SGDLS and CDR2 YYNGEE. The CDR3 runs 18 residues. Sequenced: PBMCs. This clonotype was obtained from a woman in her thirties in good health and CMV-seropositive. This chain links TRBV9 with TRBJ1-1; 8 bases map to TRBD1. The CDR3 is CASSPGVGQGALSTEAFF. As DNA, the CDR3 is TGTGCCAGCAGCCCGGGAGTCGGGCAGGGGGCTTTGAGCACTGAAGCTTTCTTT.